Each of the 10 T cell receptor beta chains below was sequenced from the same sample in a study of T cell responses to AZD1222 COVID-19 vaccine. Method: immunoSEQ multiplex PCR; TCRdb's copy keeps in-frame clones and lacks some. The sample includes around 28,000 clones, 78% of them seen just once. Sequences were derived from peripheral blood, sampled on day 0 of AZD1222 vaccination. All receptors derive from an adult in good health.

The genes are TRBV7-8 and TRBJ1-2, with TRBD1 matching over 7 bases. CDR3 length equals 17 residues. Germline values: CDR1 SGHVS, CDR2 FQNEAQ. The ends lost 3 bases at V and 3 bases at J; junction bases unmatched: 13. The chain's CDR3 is CASSFSDNPTGYYGYTF. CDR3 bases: TGTGCCAGCAGCTTTTCGGACAACCCGACAGGGTACTATGGCTACACCTTC.

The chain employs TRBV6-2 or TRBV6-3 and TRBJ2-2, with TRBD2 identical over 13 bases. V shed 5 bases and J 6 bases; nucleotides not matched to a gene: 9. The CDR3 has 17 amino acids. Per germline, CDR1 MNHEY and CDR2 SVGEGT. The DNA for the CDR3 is TGTGCCAGCAGTCCCACACCGGGACTAGCGGGACCCGGGGAGCTGTTTTTT. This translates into CASSPTPGLAGPGELFF.

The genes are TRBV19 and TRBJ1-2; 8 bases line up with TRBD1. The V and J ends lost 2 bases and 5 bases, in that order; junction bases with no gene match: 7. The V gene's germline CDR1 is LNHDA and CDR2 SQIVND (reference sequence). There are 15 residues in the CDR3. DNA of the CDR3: TGTGCCAGTAGTATACAGGCAGGGGGCAGGTATGGCTACACCTTC. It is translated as CASSIQAGGRYGYTF.

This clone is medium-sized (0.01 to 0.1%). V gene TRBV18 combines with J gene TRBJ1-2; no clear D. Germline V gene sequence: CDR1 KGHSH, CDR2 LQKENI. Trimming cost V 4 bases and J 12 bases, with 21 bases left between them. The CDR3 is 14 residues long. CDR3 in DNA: TGTGCCAGCTCACTTTCGGCCCAAGATCCCTCTAACACCTTC. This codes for CASSLSAQDPSNTF.

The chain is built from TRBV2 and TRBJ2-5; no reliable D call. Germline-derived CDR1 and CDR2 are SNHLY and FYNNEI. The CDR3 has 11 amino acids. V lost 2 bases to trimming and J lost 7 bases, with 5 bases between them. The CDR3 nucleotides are TGTGCCAGCAGTGAATTGGGGACCCAGTACTTC. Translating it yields CASSELGTQYF.

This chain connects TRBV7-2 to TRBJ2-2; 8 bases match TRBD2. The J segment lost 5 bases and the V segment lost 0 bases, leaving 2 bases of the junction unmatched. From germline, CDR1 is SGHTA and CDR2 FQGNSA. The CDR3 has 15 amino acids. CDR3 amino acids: CASSLAAGGTGELFF. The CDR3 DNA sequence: TGTGCCAGCAGCTTAGCGGCGGGAGGTACCGGGGAGCTGTTTTTT. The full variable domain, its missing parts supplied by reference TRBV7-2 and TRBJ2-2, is GAGVSQSPSNKVTEKGKDVELRCDPISGHTALYWYRQSLGQGLEFLIYFQGNSAPDKSGLPSDRFSAERTGGSVSTLTIQRTQQEDSAVYLCASSLAAGGTGELFFGEGSRLTVL.

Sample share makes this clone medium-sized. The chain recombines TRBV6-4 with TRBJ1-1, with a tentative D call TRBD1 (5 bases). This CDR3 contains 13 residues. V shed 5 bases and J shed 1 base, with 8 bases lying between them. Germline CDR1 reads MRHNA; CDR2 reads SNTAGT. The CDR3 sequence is CASSTQENTEAFF. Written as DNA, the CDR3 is TGTGCCAGCAGTACACAGGAGAACACTGAAGCTTTCTTT.

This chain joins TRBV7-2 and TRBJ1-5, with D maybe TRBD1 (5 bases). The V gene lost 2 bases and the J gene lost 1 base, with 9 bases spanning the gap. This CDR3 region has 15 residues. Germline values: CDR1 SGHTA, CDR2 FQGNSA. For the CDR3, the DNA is TGTGCCAGCAGCTTAAACCGGGACAGCAATCAGCCCCAGCATTTT. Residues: CASSLNRDSNQPQHF.

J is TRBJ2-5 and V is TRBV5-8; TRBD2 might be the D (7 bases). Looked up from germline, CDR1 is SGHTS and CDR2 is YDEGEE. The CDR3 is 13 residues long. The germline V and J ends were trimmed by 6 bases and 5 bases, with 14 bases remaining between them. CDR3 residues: CASTDKGGETQYF. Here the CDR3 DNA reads TGTGCCAGCACCGATAAGGGGGGGGAGACCCAGTACTTC.

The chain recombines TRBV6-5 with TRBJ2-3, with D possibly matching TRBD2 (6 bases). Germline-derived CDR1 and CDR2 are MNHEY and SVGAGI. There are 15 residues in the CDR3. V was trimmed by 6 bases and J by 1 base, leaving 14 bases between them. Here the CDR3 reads CASRRPSAGTDTQYF. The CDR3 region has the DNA TGTGCCAGCAGACGCCCTAGCGCCGGCACAGATACGCAGTATTTT.